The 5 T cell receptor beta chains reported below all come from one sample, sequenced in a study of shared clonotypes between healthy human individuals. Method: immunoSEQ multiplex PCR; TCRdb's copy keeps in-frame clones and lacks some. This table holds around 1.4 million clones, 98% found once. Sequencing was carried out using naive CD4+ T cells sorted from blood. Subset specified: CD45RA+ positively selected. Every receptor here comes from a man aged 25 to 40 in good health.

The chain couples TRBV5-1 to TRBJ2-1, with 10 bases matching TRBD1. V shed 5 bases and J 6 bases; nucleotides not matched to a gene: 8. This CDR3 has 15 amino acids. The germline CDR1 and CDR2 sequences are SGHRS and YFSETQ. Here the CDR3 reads CASRTTGTGANEQFF. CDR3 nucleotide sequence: TGCGCCAGCAGAACGACCGGGACAGGGGCCAATGAGCAGTTCTTC.

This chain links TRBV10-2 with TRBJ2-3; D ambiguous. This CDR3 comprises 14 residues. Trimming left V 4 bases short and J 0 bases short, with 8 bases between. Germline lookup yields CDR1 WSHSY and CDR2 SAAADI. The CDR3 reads CASSVTRSTDTQYF. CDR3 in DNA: TGCGCCAGCAGTGTAACCAGGAGCACAGATACGCAGTATTTT.

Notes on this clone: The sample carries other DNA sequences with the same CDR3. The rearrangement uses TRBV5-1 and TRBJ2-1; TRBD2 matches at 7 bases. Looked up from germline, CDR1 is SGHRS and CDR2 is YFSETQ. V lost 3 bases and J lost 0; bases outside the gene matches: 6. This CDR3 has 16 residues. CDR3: CASSSLGGSSYNEQFF. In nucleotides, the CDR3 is TGCGCCAGCAGCTCCTTGGGGGGGAGCTCCTACAATGAGCAGTTCTTC.

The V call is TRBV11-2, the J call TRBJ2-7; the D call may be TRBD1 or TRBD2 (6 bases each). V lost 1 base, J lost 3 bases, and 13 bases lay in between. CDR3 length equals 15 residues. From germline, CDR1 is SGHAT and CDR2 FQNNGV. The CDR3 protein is CASSLGTGAGYEQYF. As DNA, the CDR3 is TGTGCCAGCAGCTTAGGTACGGGGGCCGGCTACGAGCAGTACTTC.

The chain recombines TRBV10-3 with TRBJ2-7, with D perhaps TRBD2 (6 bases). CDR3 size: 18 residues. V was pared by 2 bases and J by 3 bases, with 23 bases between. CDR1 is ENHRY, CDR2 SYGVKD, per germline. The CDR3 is CAISEPGGNPSLYYEQYF. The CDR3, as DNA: TGTGCCATCAGTGAGCCAGGAGGGAACCCTTCCCTCTACTACGAGCAGTACTTC.